This T cell receptor beta chain is from a study of CD8 T cells in ankylosing spondylitis. This clonotype was seen repeatedly, ten times or more. Its antigen is not identified. With molecular barcodes, quantitative 5'-RACE was used to make the TCR beta libraries. TCRdb processed the 5' RACE reads anew with MiXCR; each CDR3 protein has one entry. The sample includes 150,000 to 200,000 distinct CDR3 sequences, around a tenth seen only once; the top ten take under 35%. Germline V gene sequence: CDR1 MNHEY, CDR2 SVGAGI. With 4 bases removed from V and 0 bases from J, the gap between germline ends came to 16 bases. The CDR3 runs to 16 residues. Findings and caveats of the study: As reported, disease-linked clones showed significant enrichment in matched ankylosing spondylitis synovial fluid.

The clonotype was recovered from a male donor with ankylosing spondylitis or in good health (not recorded which). Sequences were obtained from blood, either unsorted or a sorted T cell fraction (not recorded which). The rearrangement uses TRBV6-5 and TRBJ2-7; D not certain. DNA of the CDR3: TGTGCCAGCAGTTCCCCCATGACACGGAGCTCCTACGAGCAGTACTTC. Amino acids: CASSSPMTRSSYEQYF.